One sample yielded the 8 T cell receptor beta chains listed below, sequenced in a study of blood T cell repertoires in COVID-19. Libraries were prepared by immunoSEQ multiplex PCR; TCRdb keeps only in-frame clonotypes and omits some of them. The table shows about 76,000 clones, with roughly nine tenths occurring only once. The source material was peripheral blood. Receptor source: a man aged 50-59 years with acute or convalescent COVID-19.

The chain couples TRBV28 to TRBJ2-7, with TRBD2 matching 7 bases. V shed 3 bases, J shed 5 bases, and the junction held 4 bases outside the gene matches. Germline assignment: CDR1 MDHEN and CDR2 SYDVKM. The CDR3 totals 13 residues. The CDR3 here is CASSLQGGNEQYV. CDR3 in DNA: TGTGCCAGCAGTTTGCAGGGAGGGAACGAGCAGTACGTC.

V is TRBV27 and J is TRBJ1-1, with a tentative D call TRBD1 (6 bases). Germline V gene sequence: CDR1 MNHEY, CDR2 SMNVEV (reference sequence). The CDR3 covers 17 residues. V lost 2 bases and J 4 bases, leaving 20 bases between the germline ends. This chain's CDR3 is CASSLLQSTGYGTEAFF. In nucleotides, the CDR3 is TGTGCCAGCAGTTTACTCCAATCGACAGGCTATGGCACTGAAGCTTTCTTT.

The rearrangement joins TRBV7-9 to TRBJ2-1, with D perhaps matching TRBD2 (6 bases). The CDR3 has 17 residues. Trimming stripped 6 bases from V and 9 bases from J, with 27 bases between. Germline-derived CDR1 and CDR2 are SEHNR and FQNEAQ (reference sequence). The CDR3 nucleotides are TGTGCCAGCAGTACCCCTAGCCGGGGGATCAGGAGAATTGAGCAGTTCTTC. Translating it yields CASSTPSRGIRRIEQFF. The whole variable domain, remainder taken from reference TRBV7-9 and TRBJ2-1, is DTGVSQNPRHKITKRGQNVTFRCDPISEHNRLYWYRQTLGQGPEFLTYFQNEAQLEKSRLLSDRFSAERPKGSFSTLEIQRTEQGDSAMYLCASSTPSRGIRRIEQFFGPGTRLTVL.

CDR3 bases: TGTGCCAGCTCACCAGGGACAGGGGGCCTAAGCAATCAGCCCCAGCATTTT. Protein product: CASSPGTGGLSNQPQHF. The chain has TRBV18 and TRBJ1-5; the match to TRBD1 covers 12 bases. The germline CDR1 and CDR2 sequences are KGHSH and LQKENI. Trimming cost V 2 bases and J 1 base; bases outside gene matches: 3. This CDR3 is 17 amino acids long.

The chain has TRBV19 and TRBJ2-3, with 9 bases matching TRBD2. The CDR3 is 15 amino acids. Germline CDR1 and CDR2: LNHDA and SQIVND (reference sequence). V gave up 6 bases and J gave up 6 bases; unmatched junction bases: 10. CDR3 residues: CASSIRRGGRDTQYF. CDR3 in DNA: TGTGCCAGTAGCATCAGGCGGGGGGGCCGGGATACGCAGTATTTT.

The V call is TRBV18, the J call TRBJ1-1, with unresolved D. Germline loops: CDR1 KGHSH, CDR2 LQKENI. Deletions cut 2 bases from V and 7 bases from J, with 8 bases between. The CDR3 spans 12 residues. DNA for the CDR3: TGTGCCAGCTCACCAGGGCAGGATGAAGCTTTCTTT. Translated: CASSPGQDEAFF.

The CDR3 region is CASSLEGLAVSGGTQYF. Written as DNA, the CDR3 is TGTGCCAGCAGCTTAGAAGGACTAGCGGTATCTGGGGGGACCCAGTACTTC. This sequence joins TRBV7-2 and TRBJ2-5, with TRBD2 identical over 10 bases. This CDR3 region has 17 residues. After removal of 1 base from V and 7 bases from J, the junction contained 12 bases not matched to a gene. Germline CDR1 SGHTA, CDR2 FQGNSA. The full variable domain, in which reference TRBV7-2 and TRBJ2-5 provide the parts outside the CDR3, is GAGVSQSPSNKVTEKGKDVELRCDPISGHTALYWYRQSLGQGLEFLIYFQGNSAPDKSGLPSDRFSAERTGGSVSTLTIQRTQQEDSAVYLCASSLEGLAVSGGTQYFGPGTRLLVL.

The chain couples TRBV2 to TRBJ2-2; TRBD1 agrees at 9 bases. Unmatched junction bases numbered 3, after V lost 4 bases and J lost 3 bases. The germline V gene has CDR1 SNHLY and CDR2 FYNNEI. This CDR3 has 15 residues. This CDR3 is CASSVQGADTGELFF. The CDR3 DNA reads TGTGCCAGCAGTGTACAGGGGGCGGACACCGGGGAGCTGTTTTTT.